The 13 T cell receptor beta chains listed next were all sequenced from one sample in a study of shared clonotypes between healthy human individuals. Clones were read by immunoSEQ multiplex PCR, and TCRdb kept only the in-frame ones, dropping some. The sample carries about 490,000 clones, around 79% recorded once. Sequenced sample: PBMCs. These receptors were taken from a woman in her forties in good health. Some clones in this sample may be carry-over from other donors' samples.

This chain links TRBV4-1 with TRBJ2-3, with D tentatively TRBD2 (6 bases). Per the germline V gene, CDR1 is MGHRA and CDR2 is YSYEKL. This CDR3 is 15 amino acids long. The V end lost 2 bases, the J end lost 1 base, and 10 bases lay between the germline ends. In nucleotides, the CDR3 is TGCGCCAGCAGCCAACTAGCGATTGGCACAGATACGCAGTATTTT. The encoded protein is CASSQLAIGTDTQYF.

Remarks on this clone: Other DNA sequences in the same sample also yield this CDR3. V usage is TRBV9 and J usage is TRBJ1-3, with D possibly matching TRBD1 (5 bases). Germline CDR1 and CDR2: SGDLS and YYNGEE. The CDR3 length is 17 residues. V was cut by 3 bases and J by 0 bases, with 16 bases left in between. CDR3 protein: CASSAWFAGLSGNTIYF. The CDR3 region has the DNA TGTGCCAGCAGCGCCTGGTTTGCGGGACTCTCTGGAAACACCATATATTTT.

In this sample, this clone turned up once. The chain employs TRBV4-1 and TRBJ1-1; no clear D. This CDR3 comprises 15 residues. CDR1 MGHRA and CDR2 YSYEKL come from the germline V gene. The V end lost 4 bases, the J end lost 2 bases, and 14 bases lay between the germline ends. The CDR3 nucleotides are TGCGCCAGCAGCCCGGGCCAAGGAAGCAACACTGAAGCTTTCTTT. Translated: CASSPGQGSNTEAFF.

This clone has more than one count but fewer than ten. The genes are TRBV15 and TRBJ1-2; D remains ambiguous. The germline V gene has CDR1 LNHNV and CDR2 YYDKDF (reference sequence). Trimming shortened V by 2 bases and J by 4 bases, and 11 bases separated the two germline ends. The CDR3 totals 14 residues. Written as DNA, the CDR3 is TGTGCCACCAGCAGATCTACGGCTAGCTATGGCTACACCTTC. Amino acids: CATSRSTASYGYTF.

This clone was picked up a small number of times. V is TRBV27 and J is TRBJ2-7; D remains ambiguous. Deletions cut 2 bases from V and 3 bases from J, with 11 bases between. Germline V CDR1 and CDR2: MNHEY, SMNVEV (reference sequence). The CDR3 extends over 14 amino acids. CDR3 in DNA: TGTGCCAGCAGTTTAAACGGAGTTAACTACGAGCAGTACTTC. It translates to CASSLNGVNYEQYF.

The genes are TRBV6-5 and TRBJ2-2; D remains ambiguous. Germline lookup yields CDR1 MNHEY and CDR2 SVGAGI. The CDR3 is made up of 13 amino acids. V was cut by 0 bases and J by 6 bases, with 5 bases left in between. The CDR3 region is CASSYSMSGELFF. CDR3 DNA: TGTGCCAGCAGTTACTCGATGTCCGGGGAGCTGTTTTTT.

This chain joins TRBV18 and TRBJ2-5, with D possibly being TRBD1 (6 bases). Germline assignment: CDR1 KGHSH and CDR2 LQKENI. The CDR3 loop spans 15 amino acids. V shed 4 bases and J shed 1 base, with 13 bases lying between them. The CDR3 DNA follows: TGTGCCAGCTCACTAAGGACAGACTCCCAAGAGACCCAGTACTTC. It translates to CASSLRTDSQETQYF.

The rearrangement uses TRBV18 and TRBJ2-7; D is ambiguous. Germline V gene lookup returns CDR1 KGHSH and CDR2 LQKENI. The CDR3 loop spans 14 amino acids. Deletions cut 6 bases from V and 4 bases from J, with 16 bases between. In DNA, the CDR3 is TGTGCCAGCTCGCCCCAGCCCGACATTTACGAGCAGTACTTC. It codes for CASSPQPDIYEQYF. The entire variable domain, with the rest obtained from reference TRBV18 and TRBJ2-7, is as follows: NAGVMQNPRHLVRRRGQEARLRCSPMKGHSHVYWYRQLPEEGLKFMVYLQKENIIDESGMPKERFSAEFPKEGPSILRIQQVVRGDSAAYFCASSPQPDIYEQYFGPGTRLTVT.

This sequence joins TRBV5-6 and TRBJ1-1; possible D gene TRBD1, 6 bases. CDR3 length equals 14 residues. The V gene lost 1 base and the J gene lost 1 base, with 8 bases spanning the gap. Germline V lookup: CDR1 SGHDT, CDR2 YYEEEE. CDR3 sequence (DNA): TGTGCCAGCAGCTTGAGGGGGACGAACACTGAAGCTTTCTTT. Residues: CASSLRGTNTEAFF.

This rearrangement joins TRBV5-1 to TRBJ2-5; tentatively, D is TRBD2 (5 bases). The CDR3 has 14 residues. Germline-derived CDR1 and CDR2 are SGHRS and YFSETQ. V lost 4 bases, J lost 5 bases, and 15 bases lay in between. The CDR3 sequence: CASSREPYEETQYF. DNA of the CDR3: TGCGCCAGCAGCCGGGAACCCTATGAGGAGACCCAGTACTTC.

This chain links TRBV11-2 with TRBJ2-2, with TRBD1 as a possible D gene (6 bases). The CDR3 extends over 15 amino acids. V dropped 5 bases and J dropped 7 bases, with 17 bases sitting between them. Per germline, CDR1 SGHAT and CDR2 FQNNGV. DNA of the CDR3: TGTGCCAGCAGCCTTAATGCAGGGGCGATCGGGGAGCTGTTTTTT. Encoded protein: CASSLNAGAIGELFF.

Concerning this clone: This specimen includes other DNA sequences encoding the same CDR3. The J gene is TRBJ2-2, the V gene TRBV5-1; D not resolved. The germline gives CDR1 SGHRS, CDR2 YFSETQ. The CDR3 spans 13 residues. The V gene lost 0 bases and the J gene lost 7 bases, with 7 bases spanning the gap. As DNA, the CDR3 is TGCGCCAGCAGCTTGGAAGTAATCGGGGAGCTGTTTTTT. Its protein is CASSLEVIGELFF.

As to this clone: A much larger clone differs by one base, so this may be a read error. CDR3: CASFSWGRTATNYSYTF. In nucleotides, the CDR3 is TGTGCCAGTTTCTCGTGGGGTCGGACGGCTACTAACTATAGCTACACCTTC. The chain joins TRBV19 to TRBJ1-2; the D is unclear. Germline lookup yields CDR1 LNHDA and CDR2 SQIVND (reference sequence). The CDR3 consists of 17 residues.